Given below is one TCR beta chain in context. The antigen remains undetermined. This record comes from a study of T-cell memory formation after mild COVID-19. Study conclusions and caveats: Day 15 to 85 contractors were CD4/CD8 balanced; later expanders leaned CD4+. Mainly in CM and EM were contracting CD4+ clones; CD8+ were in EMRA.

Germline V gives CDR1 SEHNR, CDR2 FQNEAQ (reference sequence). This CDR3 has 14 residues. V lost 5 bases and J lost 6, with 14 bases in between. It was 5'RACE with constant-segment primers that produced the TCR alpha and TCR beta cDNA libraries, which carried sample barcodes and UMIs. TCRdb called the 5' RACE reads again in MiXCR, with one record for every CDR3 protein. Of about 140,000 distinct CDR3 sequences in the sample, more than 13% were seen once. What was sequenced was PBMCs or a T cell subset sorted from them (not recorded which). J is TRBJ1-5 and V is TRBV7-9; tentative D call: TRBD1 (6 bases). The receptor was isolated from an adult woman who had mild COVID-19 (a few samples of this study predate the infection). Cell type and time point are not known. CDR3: CASSAEQGAQPQHF. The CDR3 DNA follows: TGTGCCAGCAGCGCAGAACAGGGAGCTCAGCCCCAGCATTTT.